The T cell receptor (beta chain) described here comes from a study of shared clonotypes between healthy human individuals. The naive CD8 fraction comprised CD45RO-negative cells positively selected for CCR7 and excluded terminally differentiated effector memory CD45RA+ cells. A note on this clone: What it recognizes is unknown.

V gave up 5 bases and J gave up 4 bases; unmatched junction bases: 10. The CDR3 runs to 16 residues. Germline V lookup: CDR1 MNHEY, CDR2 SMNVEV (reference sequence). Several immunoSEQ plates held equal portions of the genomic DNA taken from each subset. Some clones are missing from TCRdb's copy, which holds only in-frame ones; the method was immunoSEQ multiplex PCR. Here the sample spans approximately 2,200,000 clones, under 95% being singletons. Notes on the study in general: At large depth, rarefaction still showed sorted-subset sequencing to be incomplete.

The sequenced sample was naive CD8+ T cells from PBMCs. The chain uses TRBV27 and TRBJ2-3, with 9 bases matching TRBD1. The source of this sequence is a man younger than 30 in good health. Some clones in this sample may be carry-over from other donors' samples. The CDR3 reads CASSHQPGQGPDTQYF. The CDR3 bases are TGTGCCAGCAGTCATCAGCCGGGACAGGGCCCAGATACGCAGTATTTT.